Included here is one T cell receptor beta chain sequence, with context. The antigen is undetermined. The CDR3 covers 11 residues. The V end was cut by 3 bases, the J end by 4 bases, with 4 bases between. Germline CDR1 SGHNT, CDR2 YYREEE (reference sequence). The protocol was immunoSEQ multiplex PCR, while the TCRdb copy is restricted to in-frame clones and leaves out a portion. The sample has some 45,000 clones, about 88% seen once; the top ten hold approximately 0.87%. This sample is drawn from a study of ipilimumab plus nivolumab after autologous stem cell transplantation. Study-level information: A median of roughly eight nivolumab and about 5 ipilimumab doses were given. Myeloma patients were high-risk transplant-naive or relapsed within 3 years of first autologous transplant.

Findings and limits, study-wide: Authors suggest TCR repertoire, Treg phenotype and gut microbiota support further study.

Checkpoint therapy with ipilimumab 1 mg/kg began 14 to 28 days after transplant. This chain connects TRBV5-4 to TRBJ2-5; no clear D. The sequence was obtained from a male donor with multiple myeloma. Sample: PBMCs, taken in a trial of ipilimumab plus nivolumab as post-transplant consolidation. The DNA for the CDR3 is TGTGCCAGCAGCTCCACAGAGACCCAGTACTTC. Its translation: CASSSTETQYF.